This T cell receptor (beta chain) emerged from a study of blood T cell repertoires in COVID-19. Study-wide context: There were acute and convalescent COVID-19 samples, and they came from the United States, Italy and Spain. Sample material is recorded as cDNA or gDNA derived from T cells, B-cell-depleted T cells, or PBMCs.

Per the authors' pipeline: By means of reference gene primer amplification, nucleated cell counts were estimated. Data came from immunoSEQ multiplex PCR; TCRdb stores just in-frame clones and leaves some out. D and trimming come from the DNA, and the V and J calls and clone size come from that table. Here the sample spans 65,000 to 85,000 clones, 80% to 90% being singletons. This CDR3 has 14 residues. The trim removed 3 bases at V and 0 bases at J, leaving 1 base unmatched. Germline CDR1 DFQATT, CDR2 SNEGSKA (reference sequence). The source material was peripheral blood. The sequence was obtained from a human donor in a cohort sampled during active COVID-19. V is TRBV20-1 and J is TRBJ2-2, with 7 bases aligning to TRBD1. The chain's CDR3 is CSASGTANTGELFF. The CDR3 region has the DNA TGCAGTGCTAGTGGGACAGCGAACACCGGGGAGCTGTTTTTT.